Included here is one T cell receptor (beta chain) sequence, with context. Its antigen is as yet unknown. This sample is part of a study of shared clonotypes between healthy human individuals. Study overall: CD4 naive and memory got three plates each, CD8 naive two, CD8 memory one.

CDR1 and CDR2 from the germline V gene are GTSNPN and SVGIG (reference sequence). This CDR3 comprises 16 residues. Unmatched junction bases numbered 8, after V lost 3 bases and J lost 4 bases. The study, taken as a whole, reports: Compared with memory subsets, naive subsets generally had larger estimated richness.

The donors, all of them Caucasian adults, lived in Nashville, Tennessee. The table came from immunoSEQ multiplex PCR; TCRdb's copy has only in-frame clones and leaves some out. The table has approximately 2.1 million clones, roughly 93% seen once. The sequenced material came from naive CD4+ T cells from PBMCs. Subset of the sample: CD45RA+ positively selected. This receptor was obtained from a man aged 18 to 29 in good health. Some clones in this sample may be carry-over from other donors' samples. This chain connects TRBV30 to TRBJ2-1; 11 bases fit TRBD2. The CDR3: CAWRARLAGPYNEQFF. DNA of the CDR3: TGTGCCTGGAGAGCCCGACTAGCGGGGCCGTACAATGAGCAGTTCTTC.